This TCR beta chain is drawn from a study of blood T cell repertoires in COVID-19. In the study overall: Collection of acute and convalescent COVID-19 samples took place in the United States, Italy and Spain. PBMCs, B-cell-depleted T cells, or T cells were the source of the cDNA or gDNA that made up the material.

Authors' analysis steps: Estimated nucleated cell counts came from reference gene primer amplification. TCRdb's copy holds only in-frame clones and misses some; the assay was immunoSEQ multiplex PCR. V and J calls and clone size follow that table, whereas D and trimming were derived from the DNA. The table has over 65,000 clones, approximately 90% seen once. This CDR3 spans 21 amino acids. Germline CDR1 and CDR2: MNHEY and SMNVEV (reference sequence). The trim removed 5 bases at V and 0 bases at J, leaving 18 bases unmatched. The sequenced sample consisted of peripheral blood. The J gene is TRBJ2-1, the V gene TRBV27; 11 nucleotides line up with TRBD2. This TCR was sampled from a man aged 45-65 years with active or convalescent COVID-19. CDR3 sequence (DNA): TGTGCCAGCAGTAGGCAATTAGGTGGGCTAGCGGGAGGAAGCTCCTACAATGAGCAGTTCTTC. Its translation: CASSRQLGGLAGGSSYNEQFF.